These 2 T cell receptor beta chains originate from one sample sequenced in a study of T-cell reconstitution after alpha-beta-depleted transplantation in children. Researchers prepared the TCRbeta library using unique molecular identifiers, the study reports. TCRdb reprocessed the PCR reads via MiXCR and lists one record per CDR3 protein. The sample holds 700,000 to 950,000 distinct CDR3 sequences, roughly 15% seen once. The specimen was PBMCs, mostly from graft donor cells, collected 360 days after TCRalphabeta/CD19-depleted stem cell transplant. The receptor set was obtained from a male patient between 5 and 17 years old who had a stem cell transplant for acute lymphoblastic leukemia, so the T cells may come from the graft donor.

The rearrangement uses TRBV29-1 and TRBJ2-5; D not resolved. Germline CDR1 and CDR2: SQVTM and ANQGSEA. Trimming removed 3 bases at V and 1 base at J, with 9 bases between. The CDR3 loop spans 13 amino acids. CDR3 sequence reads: CSVDVHSQETQYF. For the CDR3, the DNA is TGCAGCGTTGATGTCCACAGCCAAGAGACCCAGTACTTC.

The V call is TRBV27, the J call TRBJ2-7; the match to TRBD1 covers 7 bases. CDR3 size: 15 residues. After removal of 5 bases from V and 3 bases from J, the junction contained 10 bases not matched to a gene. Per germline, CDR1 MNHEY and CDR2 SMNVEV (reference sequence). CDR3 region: CASSPETGTNYEQYF. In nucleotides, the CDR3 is TGTGCCAGCAGTCCCGAGACAGGGACGAACTACGAGCAGTACTTC.